The 3 T cell receptor beta chains below all came from one sample that was sequenced in a study of PD-1 blockade in classical Hodgkin lymphoma. Clones were read by immunoSEQ multiplex PCR, and TCRdb kept only the in-frame ones, dropping some. The sample includes some 65,000 clones, 60% to 80% of them seen just once. Relapse was seen in all patients after autologous stem cell transplantation, and brentuximab vedotin exposure was variable. This material consisted of peripheral blood mononuclear cells (PBMCs), taken before the second cycle of nivolumab. The receptors come from a human donor with classical Hodgkin lymphoma.

The V and J genes are TRBV4-2 and TRBJ2-1; D ambiguous. Per germline, CDR1 LGHNA and CDR2 YNFKEQ. V gave up 6 bases and J gave up 4 bases, with 7 bases separating them. The CDR3 totals 12 residues. In DNA form, the CDR3 reads TGTGCCAGCAGGGGCACGTACAATGAGCAGTTCTTC. Protein: CASRGTYNEQFF.

This clone has just one count. This chain uses TRBV5-1 with TRBJ2-3; D remains ambiguous. Trimming left V 1 base short and J 4 bases short, with 10 bases between. This CDR3 has 14 residues. Per germline, CDR1 SGHRS and CDR2 YFSETQ. This chain's CDR3 is CASSLWQEADTQYF. DNA for the CDR3: TGCGCCAGCAGCTTGTGGCAAGAGGCAGATACGCAGTATTTT. The complete variable domain, with remaining parts taken from reference TRBV5-1 and TRBJ2-3, reads KAGVTQTPRYLIKTRGQQVTLSCSPISGHRSVSWYQQTPGQGLQFLFEYFSETQRNKGNFPGRFSGRQFSNSRSEMNVSTLELGDSALYLCASSLWQEADTQYFGPGTRLTVL.

This clone showed up just a few times. The rearrangement joins TRBV28 to TRBJ1-1; TRBD1 might be the D (5 bases). Trimming removed 10 bases at V and 0 bases at J, with 15 bases between. Germline CDR1 MDHEN, CDR2 SYDVKM. The CDR3 is 14 amino acids. The CDR3 DNA reads as TGTGCCACGAATTCCGGGACTCTGAACACTGAAGCTTTCTTT. As protein: CATNSGTLNTEAFF. The full variable domain, in which reference TRBV28 and TRBJ1-1 provide the parts outside the CDR3, is DVKVTQSSRYLVKRTGEKVFLECVQDMDHENMFWYRQDPGLGLRLIYFSYDVKMKEKGDIPEGYSVSREKKERFSLILESASTNQTSMYLCATNSGTLNTEAFFGQGTRLTVV.